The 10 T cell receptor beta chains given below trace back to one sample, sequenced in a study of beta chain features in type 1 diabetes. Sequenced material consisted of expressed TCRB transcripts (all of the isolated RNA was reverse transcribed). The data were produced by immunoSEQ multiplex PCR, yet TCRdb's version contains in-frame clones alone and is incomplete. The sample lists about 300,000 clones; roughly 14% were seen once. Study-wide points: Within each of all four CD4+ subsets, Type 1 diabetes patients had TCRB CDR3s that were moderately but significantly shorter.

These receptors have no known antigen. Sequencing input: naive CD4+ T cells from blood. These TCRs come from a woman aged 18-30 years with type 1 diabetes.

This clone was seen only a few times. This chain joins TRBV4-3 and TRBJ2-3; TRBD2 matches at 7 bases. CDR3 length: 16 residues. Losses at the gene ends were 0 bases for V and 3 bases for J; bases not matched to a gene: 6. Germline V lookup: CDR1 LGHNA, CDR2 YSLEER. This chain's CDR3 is CASSQDRAGVTDTQYF. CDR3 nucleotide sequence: TGCGCCAGCAGCCAAGATAGGGCGGGAGTGACAGATACGCAGTATTTT.

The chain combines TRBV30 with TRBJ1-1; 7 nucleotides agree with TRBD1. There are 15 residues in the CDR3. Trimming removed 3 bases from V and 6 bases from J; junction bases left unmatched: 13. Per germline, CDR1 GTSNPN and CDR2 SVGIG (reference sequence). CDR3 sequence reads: CAWRGLAGGRSEAFF. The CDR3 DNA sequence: TGTGCCTGGAGAGGTCTTGCAGGGGGAAGGTCTGAAGCTTTCTTT.

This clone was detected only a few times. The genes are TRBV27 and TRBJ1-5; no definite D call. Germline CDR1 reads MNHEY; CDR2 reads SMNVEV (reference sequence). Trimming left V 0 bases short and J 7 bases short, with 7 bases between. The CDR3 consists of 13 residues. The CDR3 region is CASSLSDMQPQHF. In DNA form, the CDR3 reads TGTGCCAGCAGTTTATCTGACATGCAGCCCCAGCATTTT.

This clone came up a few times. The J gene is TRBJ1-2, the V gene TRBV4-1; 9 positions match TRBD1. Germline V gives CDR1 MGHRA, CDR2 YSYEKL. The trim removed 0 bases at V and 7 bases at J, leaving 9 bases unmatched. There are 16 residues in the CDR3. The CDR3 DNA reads TGCGCCAGCAGCCAAGATCGGGGGACAGGGAACAGTGGCTACACCTTC. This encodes CASSQDRGTGNSGYTF.

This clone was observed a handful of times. CDR3 nucleotides: TGTGCCAGCTCACCACCTACAAACACAGATACGCAGTATTTT. As protein: CASSPPTNTDTQYF. The chain employs TRBV18 and TRBJ2-3; D is uncertain. V shed 0 bases and J shed 2 bases, with 6 bases lying between them. The CDR3 totals 14 residues. The V gene's germline CDR1 is KGHSH and CDR2 LQKENI.

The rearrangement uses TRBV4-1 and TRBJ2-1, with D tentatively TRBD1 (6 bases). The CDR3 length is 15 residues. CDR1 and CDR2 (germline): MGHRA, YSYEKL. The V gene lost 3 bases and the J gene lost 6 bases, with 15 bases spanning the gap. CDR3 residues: CASSHVQGLGNEQFF. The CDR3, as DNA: TGCGCCAGCAGCCACGTACAGGGTCTTGGCAATGAGCAGTTCTTC.

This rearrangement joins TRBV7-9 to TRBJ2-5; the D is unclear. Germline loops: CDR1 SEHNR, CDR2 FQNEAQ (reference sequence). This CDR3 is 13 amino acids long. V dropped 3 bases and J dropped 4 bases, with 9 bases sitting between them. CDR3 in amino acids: CASSLRSRETQYF. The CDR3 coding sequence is TGTGCCAGCAGCTTGCGCTCGCGAGAGACCCAGTACTTC.

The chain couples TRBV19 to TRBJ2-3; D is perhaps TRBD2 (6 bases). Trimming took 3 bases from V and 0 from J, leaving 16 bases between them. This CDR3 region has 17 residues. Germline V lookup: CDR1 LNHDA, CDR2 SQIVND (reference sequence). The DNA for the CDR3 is TGTGCCAGTAGTATTTTTGGAGGGAGGACGAGCACAGATACGCAGTATTTT. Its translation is CASSIFGGRTSTDTQYF.

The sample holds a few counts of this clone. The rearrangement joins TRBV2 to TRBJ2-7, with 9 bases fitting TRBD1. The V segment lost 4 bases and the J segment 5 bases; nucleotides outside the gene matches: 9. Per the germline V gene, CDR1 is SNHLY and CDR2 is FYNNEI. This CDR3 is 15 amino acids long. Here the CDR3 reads CASSGDRVNVHEQYF. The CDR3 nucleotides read TGTGCCAGCAGTGGGGACAGGGTTAATGTTCACGAGCAGTACTTC.

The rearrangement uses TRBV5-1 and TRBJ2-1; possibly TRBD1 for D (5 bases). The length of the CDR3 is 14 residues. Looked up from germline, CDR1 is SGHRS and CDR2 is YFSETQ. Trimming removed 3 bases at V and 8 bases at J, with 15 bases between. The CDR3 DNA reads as TGCGCCAGCAGCTGGGGCGGCAGAAGTTATGAGCAGTTCTTC. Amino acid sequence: CASSWGGRSYEQFF.